The T cell receptor (beta chain) described here comes from a study of cytomegalovirus exposure and HLA in healthy donors. This clone was seen once. PCR involved 60 Vbeta and 13 Jbeta primers. Using immunoSEQ multiplex PCR, the repertoire was profiled, and TCRdb retains in-frame clones only, with some absent. This repertoire shows approximately 110,000 clones, less than 75% found once; its top ten account for about a tenth. Losses at the gene ends were 4 bases for V and 0 bases for J; bases not matched to a gene: 6. This CDR3 has 16 amino acids. CDR1 is SGHTA, CDR2 FQGTGA, per germline. The sequence was obtained from a man aged 40-50 years in good health and CMV-seropositive. Sequenced sample: PBMCs. The V call is TRBV7-3, the J call TRBJ2-3; TRBD2 matches 8 bases. The CDR3 loop is CASSYQAGASTDTQYF. Written as DNA, the CDR3 is TGTGCCAGCAGCTACCAAGCGGGAGCCAGCACAGATACGCAGTATTTT.